This T cell receptor (beta chain) came from a study of Ad26.COV2.S vaccination and SARS-CoV-2 variants. As for the study in general: Ad26.COV2.S shots went into the muscle once or twice, 56 days apart.

Treatment reported: some 20 received Ad26.COV2.S at low or high dose, single or two shots; about five received placebo; per-sample allocation not given. Specimens were obtained on day 63 following the first vaccine or placebo injection. Cohort 1b enrolled adults aged 18-55 years in Boston. Germline CDR1 reads SGHRS; CDR2 reads YFSETQ. Trimming took off 0 bases at V and 0 bases at J, with 7 bases between the two ends. The CDR3 is 14 amino acids. Clones were read by immunoSEQ multiplex PCR, and TCRdb kept only the in-frame ones, dropping some. The sample lists roughly 300,000 clones; approximately 86% were seen once. With regard to this clone: Different DNA sequences within this sample yield the same CDR3.

This sequence originates from a person aged 18-65 years who received the Ad26.COV2.S COVID-19 vaccine or a placebo. J is TRBJ2-7 and V is TRBV5-1, with D uncertain. Sequences were derived from peripheral blood, sampled in a trial of Ad26.COV2.S vaccine versus placebo. The CDR3, as DNA: TGCGCCAGCAGCTTGGGAGACCGCTCCTACGAGCAGTACTTC. Protein: CASSLGDRSYEQYF.